The clone carrying this TCR beta chain was counted a few times. Its antigen remains unidentified. The entry originates in a study of Ad26.COV2.S vaccination and SARS-CoV-2 variants. Turning to the study itself: Dosing was one shot or two shots 56 days apart.

Findings and caveats of the study: Compared with placebo recipients, vaccine recipients had higher spike-specific TCR breadth.

Here immunoSEQ multiplex PCR was the method, and the copy in TCRdb shows in-frame clones only, minus some. The sample contains fewer than 400,000 clones, approximately 86% of which appear only once. The treatment is: some 20 received Ad26.COV2.S at low or high dose, single or two shots; roughly 5 received placebo; per-sample allocation not given. Sampling was done on day 63 after the first vaccine or placebo injection. Based in Boston, the donor was an adult of 18-55 years. Ad26.COV2.S expressed prefusion-stabilized spike from the original Wuhan strain. The CDR3 sequence is 14 residues long. V lost 0 bases, J lost 8 bases, and 9 bases lay in between. Germline V CDR1 and CDR2: SGHRS, YFSETQ.

The specimen was peripheral blood, collected in a trial of Ad26.COV2.S vaccine versus placebo. The chain employs TRBV5-1 and TRBJ1-6; no reliable D call. The TCR originated in a person between 18 and 65 years old who received the Ad26.COV2.S COVID-19 vaccine or a placebo. CDR3 nucleotide sequence: TGCGCCAGCAGCTTGGCCCAAGGATATTCACCCCTCCACTTT. Translated, it gives CASSLAQGYSPLHF.